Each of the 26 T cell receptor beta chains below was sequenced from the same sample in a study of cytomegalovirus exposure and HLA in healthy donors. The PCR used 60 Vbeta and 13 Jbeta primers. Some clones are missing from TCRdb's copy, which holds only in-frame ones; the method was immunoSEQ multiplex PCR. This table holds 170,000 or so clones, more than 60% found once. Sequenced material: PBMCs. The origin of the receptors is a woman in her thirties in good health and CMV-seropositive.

CDR3 nucleotide sequence: TGTGCCTACGAAGCGGGGGGGCAGTATTTT. It translates to CAYEAGGQYF. This sequence joins TRBV30 and TRBJ2-3; TRBD2 matches at 9 bases. In germline, CDR1 is GTSNPN, CDR2 SVGIG (reference sequence). Trimming took 7 bases from V and 11 from J; bases not matched to a gene: 4. This CDR3 region has 10 residues.

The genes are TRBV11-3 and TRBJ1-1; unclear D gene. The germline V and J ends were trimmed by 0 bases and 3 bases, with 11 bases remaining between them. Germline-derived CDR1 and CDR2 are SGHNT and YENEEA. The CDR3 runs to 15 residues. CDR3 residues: CASSLDYGRDTEAFF. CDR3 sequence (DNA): TGTGCCAGCAGCTTAGATTATGGCCGGGACACTGAAGCTTTCTTT.

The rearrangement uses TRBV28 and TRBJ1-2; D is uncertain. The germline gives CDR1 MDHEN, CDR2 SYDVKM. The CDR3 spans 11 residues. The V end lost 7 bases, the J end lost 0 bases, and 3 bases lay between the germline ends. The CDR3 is CASTANYGYTF. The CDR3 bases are TGTGCCAGCACGGCTAACTATGGCTACACCTTC.

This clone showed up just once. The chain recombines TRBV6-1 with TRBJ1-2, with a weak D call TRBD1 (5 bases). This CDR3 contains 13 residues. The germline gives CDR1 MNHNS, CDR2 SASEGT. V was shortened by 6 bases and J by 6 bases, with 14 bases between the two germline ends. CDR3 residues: CASRKGQGHGYTF. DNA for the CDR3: TGTGCCAGCAGGAAGGGGCAGGGCCATGGCTACACCTTC.

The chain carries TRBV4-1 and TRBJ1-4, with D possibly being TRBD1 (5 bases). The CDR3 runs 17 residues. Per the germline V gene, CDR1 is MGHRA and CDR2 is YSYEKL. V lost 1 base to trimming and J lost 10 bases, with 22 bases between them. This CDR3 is CASSQAVDEMTAGKLFF. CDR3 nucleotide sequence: TGCGCCAGCAGCCAAGCCGTCGATGAAATGACAGCAGGAAAACTGTTTTTT.

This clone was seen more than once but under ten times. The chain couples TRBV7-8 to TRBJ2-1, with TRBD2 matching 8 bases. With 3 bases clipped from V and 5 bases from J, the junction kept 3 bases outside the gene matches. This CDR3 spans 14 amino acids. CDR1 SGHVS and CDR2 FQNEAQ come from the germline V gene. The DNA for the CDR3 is TGTGCCAGCAGCTTGGGACTAGTCGACAATGAGCAGTTCTTC. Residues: CASSLGLVDNEQFF.

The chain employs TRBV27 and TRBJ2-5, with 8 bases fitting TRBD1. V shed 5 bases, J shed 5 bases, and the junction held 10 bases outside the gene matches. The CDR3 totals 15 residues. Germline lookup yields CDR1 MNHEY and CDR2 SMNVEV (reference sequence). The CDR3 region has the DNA TGTGCCAGCAGTCCCCGGACAGGGAGGTGGGAGACCCAGTACTTC. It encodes CASSPRTGRWETQYF.

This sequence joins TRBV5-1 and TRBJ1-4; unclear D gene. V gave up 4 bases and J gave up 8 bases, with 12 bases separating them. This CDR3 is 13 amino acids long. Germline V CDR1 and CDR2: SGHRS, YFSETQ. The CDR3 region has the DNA TGCGCCAGCAGCCCCCCCGGGATGGAAAAACTGTTTTTT. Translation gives CASSPPGMEKLFF.

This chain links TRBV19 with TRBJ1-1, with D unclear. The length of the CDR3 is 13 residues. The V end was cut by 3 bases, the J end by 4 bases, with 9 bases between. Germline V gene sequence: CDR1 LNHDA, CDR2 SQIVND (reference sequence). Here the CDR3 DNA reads TGTGCCAGTAGTATTGTTCAGTCCACTGAAGCTTTCTTT. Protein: CASSIVQSTEAFF. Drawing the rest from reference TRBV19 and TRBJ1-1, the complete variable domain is DGGITQSPKYLFRKEGQNVTLSCEQNLNHDAMYWYRQDPGQGLRLIYYSQIVNDFQKGDIAEGYSVSREKKESFPLTVTSAQKNPTAFYLCASSIVQSTEAFFGQGTRLTVV.

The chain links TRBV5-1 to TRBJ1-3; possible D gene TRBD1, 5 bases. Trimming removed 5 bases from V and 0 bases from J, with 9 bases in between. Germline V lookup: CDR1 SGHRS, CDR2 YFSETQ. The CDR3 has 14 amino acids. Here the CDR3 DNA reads TGCGCCAGCAGGGACATCGGCTCTGGAAACACCATATATTTT. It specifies CASRDIGSGNTIYF.

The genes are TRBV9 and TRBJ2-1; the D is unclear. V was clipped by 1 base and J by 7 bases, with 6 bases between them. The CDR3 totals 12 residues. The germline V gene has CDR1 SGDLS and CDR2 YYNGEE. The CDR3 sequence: CASSVLDNEQFF. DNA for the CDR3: TGTGCCAGCAGCGTACTAGATAATGAGCAGTTCTTC. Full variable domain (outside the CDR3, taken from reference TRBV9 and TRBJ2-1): DSGVTQTPKHLITATGQRVTLRCSPRSGDLSVYWYQQSLDQGLQFLIQYYNGEERAKGNILERFSAQQFPDLHSELNLSSLELGDSALYFCASSVLDNEQFFGPGTRLTVL.

CDR3 region: CASSSKAGEGGQPQHF. DNA of the CDR3: TGTGCCAGCAGCTCTAAGGCAGGCGAGGGAGGGCAGCCCCAGCATTTT. The chain recombines TRBV7-7 with TRBJ1-5; D gene ambiguous. V lost 4 bases to trimming and J lost 7 bases, with 20 bases between them. CDR1 and CDR2 from the germline V gene are SSHAT and FNYEAQ (reference sequence). The CDR3 is 16 residues long. The variable domain in full, with the rest retrieved from reference TRBV7-7 and TRBJ1-5, is GAGVSQSPRYKVTKRGQDVTLRCDPISSHATLYWYQQALGQGPEFLTYFNYEAQPDKSGLPSDRFSAERPEGSISTLTIQRTEQRDSAMYRCASSSKAGEGGQPQHFGDGTRLSIL.

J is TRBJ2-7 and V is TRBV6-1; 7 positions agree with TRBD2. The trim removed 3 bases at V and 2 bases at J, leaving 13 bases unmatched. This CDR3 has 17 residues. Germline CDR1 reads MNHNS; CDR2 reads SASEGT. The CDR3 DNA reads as TGTGCCAGCAGTGAGCGAAGCGGAGGCGGGGGACCCTACGAGCAGTACTTC. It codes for CASSERSGGGGPYEQYF.

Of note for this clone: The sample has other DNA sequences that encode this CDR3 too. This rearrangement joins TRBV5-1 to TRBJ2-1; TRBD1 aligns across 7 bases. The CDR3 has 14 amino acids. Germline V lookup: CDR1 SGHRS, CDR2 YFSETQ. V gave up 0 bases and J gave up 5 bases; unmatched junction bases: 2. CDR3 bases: TGCGCCAGCAGCTTGGGGGACAGCCACAATGAGCAGTTCTTC. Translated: CASSLGDSHNEQFF.

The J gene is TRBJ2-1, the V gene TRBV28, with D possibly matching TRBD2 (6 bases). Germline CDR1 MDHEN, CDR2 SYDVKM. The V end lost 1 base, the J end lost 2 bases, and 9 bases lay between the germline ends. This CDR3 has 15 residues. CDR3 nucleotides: TGTGCCAGCAGTTTATCGGGCGGGACCTACAATGAGCAGTTCTTC. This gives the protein CASSLSGGTYNEQFF.

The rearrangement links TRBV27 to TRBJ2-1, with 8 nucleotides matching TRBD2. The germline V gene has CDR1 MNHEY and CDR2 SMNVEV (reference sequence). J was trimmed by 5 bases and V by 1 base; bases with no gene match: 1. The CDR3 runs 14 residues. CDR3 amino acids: CASSLFSGNNEQFF. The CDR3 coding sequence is TGTGCCAGCAGTTTATTTAGCGGGAACAATGAGCAGTTCTTC.

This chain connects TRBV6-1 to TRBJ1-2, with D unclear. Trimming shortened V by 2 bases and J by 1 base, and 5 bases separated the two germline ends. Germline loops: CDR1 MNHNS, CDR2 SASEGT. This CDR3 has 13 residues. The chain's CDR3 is CASSEYSNYGYTF. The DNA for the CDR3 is TGTGCCAGCAGTGAATATAGTAACTATGGCTACACCTTC.

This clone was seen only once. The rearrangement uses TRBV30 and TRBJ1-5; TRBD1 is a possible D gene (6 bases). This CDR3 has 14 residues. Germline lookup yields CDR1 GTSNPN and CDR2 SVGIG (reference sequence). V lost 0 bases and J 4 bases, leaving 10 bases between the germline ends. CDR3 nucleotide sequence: TGTGCCTGGAGTGTGGGGGCCGCGAATCAGCCCCAGCATTTT. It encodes CAWSVGAANQPQHF.

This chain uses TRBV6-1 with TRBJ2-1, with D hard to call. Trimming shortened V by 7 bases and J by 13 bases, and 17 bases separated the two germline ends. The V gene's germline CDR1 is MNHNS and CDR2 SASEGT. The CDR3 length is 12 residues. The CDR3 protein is CASTETTGLQFF. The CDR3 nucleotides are TGTGCCAGCACTGAGACCACGGGTCTTCAGTTCTTC.

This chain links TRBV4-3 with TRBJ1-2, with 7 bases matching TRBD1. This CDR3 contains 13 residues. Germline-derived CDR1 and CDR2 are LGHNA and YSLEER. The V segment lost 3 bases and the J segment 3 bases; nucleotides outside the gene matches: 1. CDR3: CASSQGQYYGYTF. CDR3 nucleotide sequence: TGCGCCAGCAGCCAGGGACAGTACTATGGCTACACCTTC.

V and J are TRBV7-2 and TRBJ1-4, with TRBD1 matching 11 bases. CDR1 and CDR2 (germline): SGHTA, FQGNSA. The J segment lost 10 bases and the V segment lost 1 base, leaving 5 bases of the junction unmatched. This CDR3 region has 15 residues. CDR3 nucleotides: TGTGCCAGCAGCTTAGGGGGGGGGACAGGGGGAAAACTGTTTTTT. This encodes CASSLGGGTGGKLFF.

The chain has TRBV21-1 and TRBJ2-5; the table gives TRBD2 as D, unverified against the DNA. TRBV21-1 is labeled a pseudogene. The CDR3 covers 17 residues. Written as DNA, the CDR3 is TGTGCCAGAGCCGGGACTAGCGGGAGGGCCGGGGAAGAGACCCAGTACTTC. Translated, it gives CARAGTSGRAGEETQYF.

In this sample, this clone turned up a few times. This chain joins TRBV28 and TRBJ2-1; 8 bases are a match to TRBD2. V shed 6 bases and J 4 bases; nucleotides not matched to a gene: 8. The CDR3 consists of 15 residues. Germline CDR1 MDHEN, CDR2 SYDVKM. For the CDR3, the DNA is TGTGCCAGCAGACATAGCGGGAACCTTTACAATGAGCAGTTCTTC. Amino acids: CASRHSGNLYNEQFF. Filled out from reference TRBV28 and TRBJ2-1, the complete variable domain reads DVKVTQSSRYLVKRTGEKVFLECVQDMDHENMFWYRQDPGLGLRLIYFSYDVKMKEKGDIPEGYSVSREKKERFSLILESASTNQTSMYLCASRHSGNLYNEQFFGPGTRLTVL.

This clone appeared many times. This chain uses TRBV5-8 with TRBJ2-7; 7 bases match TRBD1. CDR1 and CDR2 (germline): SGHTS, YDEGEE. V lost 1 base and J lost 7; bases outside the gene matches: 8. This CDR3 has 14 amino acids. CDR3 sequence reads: CASSLTGALGEQYF. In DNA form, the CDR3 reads TGTGCCAGCAGCTTGACAGGGGCCCTGGGGGAGCAGTACTTC.

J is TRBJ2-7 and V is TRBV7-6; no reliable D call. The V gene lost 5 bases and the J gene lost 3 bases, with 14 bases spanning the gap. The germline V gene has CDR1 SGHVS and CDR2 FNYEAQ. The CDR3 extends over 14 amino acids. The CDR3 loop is CASSRRGQVYEQYF. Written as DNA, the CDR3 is TGTGCCAGCAGCCGCCGTGGGCAGGTCTACGAGCAGTACTTC. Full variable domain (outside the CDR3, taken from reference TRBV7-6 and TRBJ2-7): GAGVSQSPRYKVTKRGQDVALRCDPISGHVSLYWYRQALGQGPEFLTYFNYEAQQDKSGLPNDRFSAERPEGSISTLTIQRTEQRDSAMYRCASSRRGQVYEQYFGPGTRLTVT.

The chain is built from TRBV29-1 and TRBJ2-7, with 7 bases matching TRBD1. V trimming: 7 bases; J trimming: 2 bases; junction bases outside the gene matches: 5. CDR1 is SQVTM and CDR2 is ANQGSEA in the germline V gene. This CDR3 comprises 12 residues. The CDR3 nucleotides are TGCAGCGCCGGGACAGCAGCCTACGAGCAGTACTTC. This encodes CSAGTAAYEQYF.